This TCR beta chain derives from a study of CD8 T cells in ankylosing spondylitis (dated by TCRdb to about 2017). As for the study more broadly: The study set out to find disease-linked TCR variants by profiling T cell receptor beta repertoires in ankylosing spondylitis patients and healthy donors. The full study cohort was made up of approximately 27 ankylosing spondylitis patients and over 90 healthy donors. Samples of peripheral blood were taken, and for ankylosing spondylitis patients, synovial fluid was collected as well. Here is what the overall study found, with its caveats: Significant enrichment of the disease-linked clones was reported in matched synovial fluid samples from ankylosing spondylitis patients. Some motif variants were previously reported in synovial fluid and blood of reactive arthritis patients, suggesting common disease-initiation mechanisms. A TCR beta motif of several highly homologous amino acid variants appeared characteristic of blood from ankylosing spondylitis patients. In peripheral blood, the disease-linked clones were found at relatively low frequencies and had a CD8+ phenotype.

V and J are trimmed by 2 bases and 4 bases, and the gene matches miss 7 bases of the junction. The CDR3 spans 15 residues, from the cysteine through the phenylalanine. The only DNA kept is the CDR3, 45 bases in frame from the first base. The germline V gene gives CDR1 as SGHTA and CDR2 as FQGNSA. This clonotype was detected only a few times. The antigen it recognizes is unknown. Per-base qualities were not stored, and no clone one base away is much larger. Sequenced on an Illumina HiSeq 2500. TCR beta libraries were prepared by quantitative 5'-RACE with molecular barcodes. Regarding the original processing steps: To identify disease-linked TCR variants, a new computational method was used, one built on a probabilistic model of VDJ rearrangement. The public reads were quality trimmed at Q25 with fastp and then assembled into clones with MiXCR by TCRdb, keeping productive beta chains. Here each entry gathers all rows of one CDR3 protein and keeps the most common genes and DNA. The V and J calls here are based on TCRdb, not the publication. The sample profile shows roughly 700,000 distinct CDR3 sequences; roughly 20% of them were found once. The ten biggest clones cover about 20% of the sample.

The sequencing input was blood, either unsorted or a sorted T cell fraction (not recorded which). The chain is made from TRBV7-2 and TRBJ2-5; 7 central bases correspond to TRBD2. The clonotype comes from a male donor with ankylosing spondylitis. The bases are TGTGCCAGCAGCTTATTTAAGTCGGGAGGAGAGACCCAGTACTTC. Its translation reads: CASSLFKSGGETQYF.